This TCR beta chain was captured by sequencing in a study of PD-L1 blockade in urothelial cancer. Study information: Blood underwent analysis 3 weeks (second dose) and 6 weeks after treatment began.

The CDR3 runs to 15 residues. Germline-derived CDR1 and CDR2 are LGHNA and YNFKEQ. J was trimmed by 3 bases and V by 1 base; bases with no gene match: 6. Here immunoSEQ multiplex PCR was the method, and the copy in TCRdb shows in-frame clones only, minus some. The table has under 20,000 clones, approximately 82% seen once. Stated time point: peripheral blood 6 weeks after treatment start. Patients' urothelial carcinoma was locally advanced or metastatic. This TCR was sampled from a man aged 45 to 65 with urothelial cancer. Sequencing used PBMCs, obtained around atezolizumab (anti-PD-L1) treatment. The V call is TRBV4-2, the J call TRBJ2-7, with TRBD2 matching 7 bases. In DNA, the CDR3 is TGTGCCAGCAGCCAAGTAGGCGGGGGAGGCTACGAGCAGTACTTC. This sequence encodes CASSQVGGGGYEQYF.